This TCR beta chain was observed in a study of T cell responses to AZD1222 COVID-19 vaccine. The study, taken as a whole, reports: Only a handful of AZD1222 recipients were seropositive at baseline. Variant regions that are unmutated are reportedly the target of nearly half of spike-specific TCRs.

In regard to this clone: The antigen is undetermined.

Using immunoSEQ multiplex PCR, the repertoire was profiled, and TCRdb retains in-frame clones only, with some absent. This table has roughly 80,000 clones, roughly 90% appearing once. V lost 4 bases to trimming and J lost 6 bases; unmatched junction nucleotides: 8. The CDR3 length is 15 residues. CDR1 and CDR2 (germline): SGHTS, YDEGEE. The specimen was peripheral blood, collected on day 0 of MenACWY control vaccination. The receptor was derived from an adult in good health. The chain couples TRBV5-8 to TRBJ1-2; TRBD1 aligns across 11 bases. The CDR3 reads CASSPEGQGANGYTF. The CDR3 region has the DNA TGTGCCAGCAGCCCTGAAGGACAGGGGGCGAATGGCTACACCTTC.